This TCR beta chain originates from a study of cytomegalovirus exposure and HLA in healthy donors. The V gene's germline CDR1 is ENHRY and CDR2 SYGVKD. The CDR3 loop spans 15 amino acids. With 0 bases clipped from V and 6 bases from J, the junction kept 7 bases outside the gene matches. It was with 60 Vbeta and 13 Jbeta primers that the PCR ran. TCRdb keeps only in-frame clones here, not all; method: immunoSEQ multiplex PCR. The sample yields 200,000 to 250,000 clones, roughly 82% seen once. The receptor comes from a woman aged 40 to 50 in good health and CMV-seropositive. The sequenced sample consisted of PBMCs. J is TRBJ1-1 and V is TRBV10-3; 7 nucleotides agree with TRBD1. In DNA, the CDR3 is TGTGCCATCAGTGAGTCTGGCAGGGGGTCCGCTGAAGCTTTCTTT. This sequence encodes CAISESGRGSAEAFF.